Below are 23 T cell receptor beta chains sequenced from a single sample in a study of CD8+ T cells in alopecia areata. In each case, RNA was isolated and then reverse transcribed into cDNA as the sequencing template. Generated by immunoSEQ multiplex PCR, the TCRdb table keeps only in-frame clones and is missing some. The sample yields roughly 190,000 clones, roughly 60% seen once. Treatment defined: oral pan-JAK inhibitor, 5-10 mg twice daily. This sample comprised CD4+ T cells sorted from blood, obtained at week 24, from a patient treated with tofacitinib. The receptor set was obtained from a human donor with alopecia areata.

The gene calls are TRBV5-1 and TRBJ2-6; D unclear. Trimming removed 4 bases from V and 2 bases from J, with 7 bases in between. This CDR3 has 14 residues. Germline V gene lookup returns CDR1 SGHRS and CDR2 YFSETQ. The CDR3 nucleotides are TGCGCCAGCAGCCTCCGGCCTGGGGCCAACGTCCTGACTTTC. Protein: CASSLRPGANVLTF.

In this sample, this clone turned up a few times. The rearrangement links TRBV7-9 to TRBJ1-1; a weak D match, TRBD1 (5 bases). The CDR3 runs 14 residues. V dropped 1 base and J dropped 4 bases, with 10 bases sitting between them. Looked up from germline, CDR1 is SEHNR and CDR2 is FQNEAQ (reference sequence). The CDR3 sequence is CASSLGGQGTEAFF. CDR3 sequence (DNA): TGTGCCAGCAGCTTAGGGGGCCAGGGCACTGAAGCTTTCTTT.

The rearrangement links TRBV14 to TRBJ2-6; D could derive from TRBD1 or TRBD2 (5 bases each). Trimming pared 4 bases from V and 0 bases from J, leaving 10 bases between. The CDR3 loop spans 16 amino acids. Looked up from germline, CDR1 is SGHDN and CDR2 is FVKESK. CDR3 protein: CASSPEGSSGANVLTF. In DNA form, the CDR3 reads TGTGCCAGCAGCCCCGAGGGGAGCTCTGGGGCCAACGTCCTGACTTTC. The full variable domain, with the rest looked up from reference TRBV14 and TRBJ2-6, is EAGVTQFPSHSVIEKGQTVTLRCDPISGHDNLYWYRRVMGKEIKFLLHFVKESKQDESGMPNNRFLAERTGGTYSTLKVQPAELEDSGVYFCASSPEGSSGANVLTFGAGSRLTVL.

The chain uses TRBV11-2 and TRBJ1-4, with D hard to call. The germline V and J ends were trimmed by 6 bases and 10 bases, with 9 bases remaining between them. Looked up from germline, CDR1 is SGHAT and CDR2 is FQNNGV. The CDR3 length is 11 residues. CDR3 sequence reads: CASSSGPKLFF. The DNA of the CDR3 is TGTGCCAGCAGTTCAGGACCAAAACTGTTTTTT.

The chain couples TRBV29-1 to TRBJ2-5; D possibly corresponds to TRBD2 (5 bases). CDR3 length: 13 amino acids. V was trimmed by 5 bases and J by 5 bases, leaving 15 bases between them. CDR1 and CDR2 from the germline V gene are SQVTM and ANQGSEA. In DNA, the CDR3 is TGCAGCGTTTTAGGACCCGGGGATGAGACCCAGTACTTC. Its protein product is CSVLGPGDETQYF.

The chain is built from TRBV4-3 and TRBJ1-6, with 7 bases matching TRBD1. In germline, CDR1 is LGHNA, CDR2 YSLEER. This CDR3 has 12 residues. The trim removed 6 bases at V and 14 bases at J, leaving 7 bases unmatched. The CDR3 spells CASRGGAESLHF. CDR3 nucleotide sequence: TGCGCCAGCAGAGGGGGCGCCGAGTCCCTCCACTTT.

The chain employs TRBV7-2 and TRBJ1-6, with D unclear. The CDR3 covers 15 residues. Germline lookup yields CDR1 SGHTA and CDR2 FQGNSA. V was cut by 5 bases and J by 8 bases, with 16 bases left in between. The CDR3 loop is CASSLTPRVDSPLHF. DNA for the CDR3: TGTGCCAGCAGCCTCACCCCCCGGGTGGATTCACCCCTCCACTTT.

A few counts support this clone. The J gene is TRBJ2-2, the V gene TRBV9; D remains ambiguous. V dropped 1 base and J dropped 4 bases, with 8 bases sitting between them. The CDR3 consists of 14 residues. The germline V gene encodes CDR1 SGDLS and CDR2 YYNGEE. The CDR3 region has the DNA TGTGCCAGCAGCGTAACAACGTCCACCGGGGAGCTGTTTTTT. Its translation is CASSVTTSTGELFF.

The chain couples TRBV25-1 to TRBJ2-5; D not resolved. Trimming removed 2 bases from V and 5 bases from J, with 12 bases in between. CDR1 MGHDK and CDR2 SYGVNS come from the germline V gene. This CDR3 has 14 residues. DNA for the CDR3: TGTGCCAGCAGTGAAATGAAAGGGTACGAGACCCAGTACTTC. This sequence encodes CASSEMKGYETQYF.

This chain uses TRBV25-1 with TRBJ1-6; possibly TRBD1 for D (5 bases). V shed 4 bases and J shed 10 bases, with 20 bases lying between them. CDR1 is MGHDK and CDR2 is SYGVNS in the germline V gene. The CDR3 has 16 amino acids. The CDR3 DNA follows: TGTGCCAGCAGTGTAGGAACGACAGCCCCAGGGTCACCCCTCCACTTT. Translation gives CASSVGTTAPGSPLHF. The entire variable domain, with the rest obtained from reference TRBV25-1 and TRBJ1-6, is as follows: EADIYQTPRYLVIGTGKKITLECSQTMGHDKMYWYQQDPGMELHLIHYSYGVNSTEKGDLSSESTVSRIRTEHFPLTLESARPSHTSQYLCASSVGTTAPGSPLHFGNGTRLTVT.

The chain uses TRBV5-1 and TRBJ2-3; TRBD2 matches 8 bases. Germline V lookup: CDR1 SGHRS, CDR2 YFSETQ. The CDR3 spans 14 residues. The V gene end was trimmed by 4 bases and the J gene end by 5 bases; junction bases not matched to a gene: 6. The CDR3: CASSPGGVGDTQYF. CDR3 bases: TGCGCCAGCAGCCCCGGGGGGGTCGGAGATACGCAGTATTTT.

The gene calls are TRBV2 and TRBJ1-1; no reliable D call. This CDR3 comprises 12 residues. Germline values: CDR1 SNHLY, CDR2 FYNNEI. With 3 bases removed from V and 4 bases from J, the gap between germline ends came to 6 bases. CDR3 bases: TGTGCCAGCAGTGATTGGTTCACTGAAGCTTTCTTT. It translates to CASSDWFTEAFF.

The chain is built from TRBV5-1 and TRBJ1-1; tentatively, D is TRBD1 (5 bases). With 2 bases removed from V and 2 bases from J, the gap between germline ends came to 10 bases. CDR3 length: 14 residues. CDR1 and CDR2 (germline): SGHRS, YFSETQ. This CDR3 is CASSLVRGNTEAFF. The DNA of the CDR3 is TGCGCCAGCAGCTTAGTGAGGGGTAACACTGAAGCTTTCTTT.

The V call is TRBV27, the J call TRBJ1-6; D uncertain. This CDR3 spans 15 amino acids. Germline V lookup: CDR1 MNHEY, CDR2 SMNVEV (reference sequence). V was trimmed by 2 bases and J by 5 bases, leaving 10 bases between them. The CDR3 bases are TGTGCCAGCAGTTTACTGTCAGGCAATAATTCACCCCTCCACTTT. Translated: CASSLLSGNNSPLHF.

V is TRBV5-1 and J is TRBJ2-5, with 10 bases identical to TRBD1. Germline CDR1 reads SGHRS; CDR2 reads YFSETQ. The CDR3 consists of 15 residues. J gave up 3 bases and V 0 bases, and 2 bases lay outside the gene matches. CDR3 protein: CASSLAGTGEETQYF. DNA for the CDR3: TGCGCCAGCAGCTTGGCCGGGACAGGGGAAGAGACCCAGTACTTC.

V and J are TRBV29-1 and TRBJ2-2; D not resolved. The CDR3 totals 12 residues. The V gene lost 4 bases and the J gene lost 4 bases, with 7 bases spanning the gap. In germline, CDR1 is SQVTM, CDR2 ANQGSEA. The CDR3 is CSVALFTGELFF. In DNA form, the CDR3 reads TGCAGCGTTGCGCTGTTCACCGGGGAGCTGTTTTTT.

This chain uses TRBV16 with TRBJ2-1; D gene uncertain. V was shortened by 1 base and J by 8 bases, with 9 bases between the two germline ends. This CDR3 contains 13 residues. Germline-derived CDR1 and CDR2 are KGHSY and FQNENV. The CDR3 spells CASSQYKGYEQFF. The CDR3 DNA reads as TGTGCCAGCAGCCAATATAAGGGATATGAGCAGTTCTTC.

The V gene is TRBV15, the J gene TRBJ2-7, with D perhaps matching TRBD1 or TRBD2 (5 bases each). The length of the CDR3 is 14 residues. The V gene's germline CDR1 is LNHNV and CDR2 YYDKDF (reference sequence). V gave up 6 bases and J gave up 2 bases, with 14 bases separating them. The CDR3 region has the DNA TGTGCCACCAGTCACGGGACCCACGCCTACGAGCAGTACTTC. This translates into CATSHGTHAYEQYF.

The CDR3 loop reads CASSTGLAGDTDTQYF. The CDR3 DNA reads TGCGCCAGCAGCACGGGACTAGCGGGGGACACAGATACGCAGTATTTT. The rearrangement joins TRBV5-1 to TRBJ2-3; TRBD2 agrees at 14 bases. This CDR3 comprises 16 residues. The trim removed 4 bases at V and 2 bases at J, leaving 3 bases unmatched. Germline V gene sequence: CDR1 SGHRS, CDR2 YFSETQ.

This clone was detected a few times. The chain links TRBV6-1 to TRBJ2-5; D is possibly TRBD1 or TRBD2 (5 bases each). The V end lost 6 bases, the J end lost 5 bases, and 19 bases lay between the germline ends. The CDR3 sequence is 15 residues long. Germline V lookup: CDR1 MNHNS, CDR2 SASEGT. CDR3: CASSIMVGDGETQYF. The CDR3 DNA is TGTGCCAGCAGCATAATGGTGGGGGACGGTGAGACCCAGTACTTC.

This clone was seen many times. The CDR3 here is CASSGGRGIEQYF. For the CDR3, the DNA is TGTGCCAGCAGCGGGGGGCGGGGCATCGAGCAGTACTTC. The rearrangement uses TRBV28 and TRBJ2-7; weak D call: TRBD2 (7 bases). From germline, CDR1 is MDHEN and CDR2 SYDVKM. This CDR3 has 13 residues. Trimming shortened V by 6 bases and J by 6 bases, and 15 bases separated the two germline ends. Full variable domain (outside the CDR3, taken from reference TRBV28 and TRBJ2-7): DVKVTQSSRYLVKRTGEKVFLECVQDMDHENMFWYRQDPGLGLRLIYFSYDVKMKEKGDIPEGYSVSREKKERFSLILESASTNQTSMYLCASSGGRGIEQYFGPGTRLTVT.

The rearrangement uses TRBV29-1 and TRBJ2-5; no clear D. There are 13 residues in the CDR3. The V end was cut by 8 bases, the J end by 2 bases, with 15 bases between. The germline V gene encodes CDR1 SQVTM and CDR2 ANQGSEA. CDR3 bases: TGCAGCTCACAAACTGATAGACAAGAGACCCAGTACTTC. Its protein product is CSSQTDRQETQYF.

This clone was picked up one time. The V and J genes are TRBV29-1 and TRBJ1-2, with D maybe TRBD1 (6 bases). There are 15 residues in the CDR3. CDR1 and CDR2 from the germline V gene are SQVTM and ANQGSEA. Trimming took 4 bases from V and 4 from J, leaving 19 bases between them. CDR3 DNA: TGCAGCGTTGCCTACCGACAGCCGGGGGCCTATGGCTACACCTTC. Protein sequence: CSVAYRQPGAYGYTF.